This TCR beta chain is from a study of graft-versus-host responses after intestinal transplantation. Study background: The whole recipient group had anti-thymocyte globulin induction followed by tacrolimus and steroids for two to three years. Study-wide results and limits: The highest levels of circulating GvH clones went along with early declines in HvG clones after transplant. The recipient marrow held GvH clones, and some of them showed up first in ileum or blood.

The trim removed 3 bases at V and 7 bases at J, leaving 4 bases unmatched. Germline lookup yields CDR1 SGHDT and CDR2 YYEEEE. The CDR3 runs to 13 residues. TCRdb keeps only in-frame clones here, not all; method: immunoSEQ multiplex PCR. The table includes about 71,000 clones, less than 95% detected once. As to this clone: What it binds is not known. The same CDR3 is also encoded by other DNA sequences in this sample.

V usage is TRBV5-6 and J usage is TRBJ1-2; 9 nucleotides align to TRBD1. The sample here was unstimulated CD8+ T cells sorted from spleen or lymph node cells, taken before intestinal transplant. The sequence was obtained from a human donor who received an intestinal transplant. DNA for the CDR3: TGTGCCAGCAGCTACGGGACAGGGTCTGGCTACACCTTC. Translation: CASSYGTGSGYTF.